The 6 T cell receptor beta chains below all came from one sample that was sequenced in a study of cytomegalovirus exposure and HLA in healthy donors. The PCR ran on 60 Vbeta and 13 Jbeta primers. Method: immunoSEQ multiplex PCR; TCRdb's copy keeps in-frame clones and lacks some. The ten top clones account for roughly 3%, within a sample of some 150,000 clones. Sequencing used PBMCs. Receptor source: a man aged 40-50 years in good health and CMV-seronegative.

V usage is TRBV11-3 and J usage is TRBJ2-3, with 10 bases aligning to TRBD2. The J segment lost 7 bases and the V segment lost 5 bases, leaving 12 bases of the junction unmatched. The CDR3 has 16 residues. The germline gives CDR1 SGHNT, CDR2 YENEEA. CDR3 in amino acids: CASSLGASGGANTQYF. The CDR3 DNA reads TGTGCCAGCAGCCTAGGGGCCAGCGGGGGGGCCAATACGCAGTATTTT.

The V call is TRBV29-1, the J call TRBJ1-4; TRBD1 agrees at 9 bases. Losses at the gene ends were 6 bases for V and 7 bases for J; bases not matched to a gene: 9. The CDR3 is 14 residues long. Germline CDR1 is SQVTM and CDR2 is ANQGSEA. In nucleotides, the CDR3 is TGCAGCGTCCAAAACAGGGGGCGCGGTGAAAAACTGTTTTTT. Translated: CSVQNRGRGEKLFF.

The chain is built from TRBV5-5 and TRBJ1-6; D is ambiguous. CDR3 length: 16 residues. Germline V CDR1 and CDR2: SGHKS, YYEKEE (reference sequence). V gave up 5 bases and J gave up 2 bases, with 14 bases separating them. CDR3: CASRVAGFAYNSPLHF. The DNA of the CDR3 is TGTGCCAGCAGGGTGGCGGGATTCGCCTATAATTCACCCCTCCACTTT.

The V call is TRBV6-5, the J call TRBJ1-1; D possibly corresponds to TRBD1 (5 bases). There are 13 residues in the CDR3. The germline gives CDR1 MNHEY, CDR2 SVGAGI. V lost 6 bases and J lost 10, with 18 bases in between. The CDR3 region is CASSPRGRGSAFF. DNA of the CDR3: TGTGCCAGCAGCCCTAGAGGGAGGGGATCAGCTTTCTTT.

The V and J genes are TRBV4-3 and TRBJ1-4; no definite D call. Germline loops: CDR1 LGHNA, CDR2 YSLEER. V was trimmed by 4 bases and J by 8 bases, leaving 14 bases between them. This CDR3 spans 14 amino acids. The CDR3 bases are TGCGCCAGCAGCCTCGAGATGATGAGGGAAAAACTGTTTTTT. Protein product: CASSLEMMREKLFF.

The chain is built from TRBV7-3 and TRBJ2-1, with 10 positions matching TRBD1. V shed 4 bases, J shed 4 bases, and the junction held 7 bases outside the gene matches. This CDR3 contains 16 residues. CDR1 is SGHTA and CDR2 is FQGTGA in the germline V gene. CDR3 coding DNA: TGTGCCAGCAGCTACCGACCGGGACAGGGGTACAATGAGCAGTTCTTC. Translated, it gives CASSYRPGQGYNEQFF.